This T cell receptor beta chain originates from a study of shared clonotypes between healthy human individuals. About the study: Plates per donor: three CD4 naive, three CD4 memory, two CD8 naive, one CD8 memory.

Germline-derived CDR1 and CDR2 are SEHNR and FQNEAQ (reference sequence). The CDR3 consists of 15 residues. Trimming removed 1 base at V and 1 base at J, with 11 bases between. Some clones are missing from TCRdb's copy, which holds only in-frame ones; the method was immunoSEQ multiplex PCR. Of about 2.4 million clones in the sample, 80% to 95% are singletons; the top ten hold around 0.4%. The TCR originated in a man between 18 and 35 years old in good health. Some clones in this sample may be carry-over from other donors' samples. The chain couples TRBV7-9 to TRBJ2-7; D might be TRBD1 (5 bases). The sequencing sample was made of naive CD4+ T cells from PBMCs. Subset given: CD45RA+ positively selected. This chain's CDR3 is CASSLVRTLSYEQYF. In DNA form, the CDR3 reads TGTGCCAGCAGCTTAGTCCGGACATTGTCCTACGAGCAGTACTTC.